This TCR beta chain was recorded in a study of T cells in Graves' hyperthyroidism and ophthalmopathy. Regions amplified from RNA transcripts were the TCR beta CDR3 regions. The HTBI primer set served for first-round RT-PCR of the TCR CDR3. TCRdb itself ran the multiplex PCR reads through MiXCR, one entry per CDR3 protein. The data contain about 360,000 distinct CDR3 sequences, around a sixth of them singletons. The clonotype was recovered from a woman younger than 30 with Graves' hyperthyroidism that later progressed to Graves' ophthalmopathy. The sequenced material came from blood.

The CDR3 spells CASSQDPLASNIQYF. CDR3 nucleotides: TGCGCCAGCAGCCAAGATCCCCTAGCCAGTAACATTCAGTACTTC. The chain is built from TRBV4-3 and TRBJ2-4; D is perhaps TRBD2 (5 bases). Germline values: CDR1 LGHNA, CDR2 YSLEER. The CDR3 extends over 15 amino acids. V was trimmed by 0 bases and J by 7 bases, leaving 13 bases between them.